Listed here are 10 T cell receptor beta chains from one sample, sequenced in a study of blood T cells in healthy people across ages (dated by TCRdb to 2015 to 2017). The protocol used for the library was 5' RACE. Sequenced on an Illumina HiSeq 2500. A second PCR of about 6 to 11 cycles was run with a J-beta primer mix and a sample-barcoded 5' primer. TCRdb reanalyzed the raw reads on its own, using fastp at Q25 for trimming and MiXCR for clone calling, and kept in-frame beta chains. Rows matching on CDR3 protein sequence are summarized as one entry with the most common DNA and genes. The sample table contains roughly 1.7 million distinct CDR3 sequences; only one count was recorded for almost 35% of them. The top ten clonotypes cover about 11% of the sample. Material: blood. All receptors derive from a woman in her twenties or thirties in good health.

This clonotype turned up a few times. The gene calls are TRBV20-1 and TRBJ2-1, with 8 bases fitting TRBD2. The junction had 8 bases not matched to a gene; V was cut back by 1 base and J by 0 bases. Germline lookup yields CDR1 DFQATT and CDR2 SNEGSKA (reference sequence). This CDR3 is 17 amino acids long. CDR3 nucleotide sequence: TGCAGTGCTAGAGCGAGTAGCGGGGTAAGCTCCTACAATGAGCAGTTCTTC. Amino acid sequence: CSARASSGVSSYNEQFF.

This clonotype was seen only a few times. This rearrangement joins TRBV20-1 to TRBJ2-7; D is undetermined. V was clipped by 5 bases and J by 5 bases, with 16 bases between them. This CDR3 has 13 amino acids. The germline V gene encodes CDR1 DFQATT and CDR2 SNEGSKA (reference sequence). The CDR3 DNA reads as TGCAGTGCTTCATCGACTGGGGAAAACGAGCAGTACTTC. As protein: CSASSTGENEQYF.

The V and J genes are TRBV20-1 and TRBJ1-2, with D possibly being TRBD1 (5 bases). The CDR3 is 15 amino acids. Per the germline V gene, CDR1 is DFQATT and CDR2 is SNEGSKA (reference sequence). The ends were cut back, 3 bases at V and 0 bases at J, with 14 bases in the middle. The CDR3 region has the DNA TGCAGTGCTAGTCCTCCGCAGGGCCCTAACTATGGCTACACCTTC. Its translation is CSASPPQGPNYGYTF.

The rearrangement joins TRBV7-2 to TRBJ1-1; the D is unclear. The V and J ends lost 5 bases and 4 bases respectively, with 11 bases between them. Germline CDR1 SGHTA, CDR2 FQGNSA. The CDR3 consists of 13 residues. CDR3 bases: TGTGCCAGCAGCCACATTCCCAGCACTGAAGCTTTCTTT. Residues: CASSHIPSTEAFF. Full variable domain (remainder filled in from reference TRBV7-2 and TRBJ1-1): GAGVSQSPSNKVTEKGKDVELRCDPISGHTALYWYRQSLGQGLEFLIYFQGNSAPDKSGLPSDRFSAERTGGSVSTLTIQRTQQEDSAVYLCASSHIPSTEAFFGQGTRLTVV.

This clonotype was observed a handful of times. The chain joins TRBV10-3 to TRBJ2-7; the D is unclear. The CDR3 consists of 11 residues. V was pared by 10 bases and J by 0 bases, with 7 bases between. Germline loops: CDR1 ENHRY, CDR2 SYGVKD. The CDR3 sequence is CATYDSYEQYF. DNA for the CDR3: TGTGCCACCTACGACTCCTACGAGCAGTACTTC.

The sample holds a few counts of this clonotype. The chain recombines TRBV28 with TRBJ2-5; a weak D match, TRBD1 (6 bases). This CDR3 contains 15 residues. Germline V gene sequence: CDR1 MDHEN, CDR2 SYDVKM. Trimming shortened V by 5 bases and J by 3 bases, and 16 bases separated the two germline ends. The CDR3 here is CASSPRDNYEETQYF. The DNA of the CDR3 is TGTGCCAGCAGTCCCCGGGACAATTATGAAGAGACCCAGTACTTC.

This chain uses TRBV25-1 with TRBJ2-1, with TRBD1 identical over 9 bases. The V segment lost 5 bases and the J segment 5 bases; nucleotides outside the gene matches: 4. The V gene's germline CDR1 is MGHDK and CDR2 SYGVNS. The CDR3 consists of 14 residues. In nucleotides, the CDR3 is TGTGCCAGCAGTTTTGGACAGGGGAACAATGAGCAGTTCTTC. Translated: CASSFGQGNNEQFF. The full variable domain, completed using reference TRBV25-1 and TRBJ2-1, is EADIYQTPRYLVIGTGKKITLECSQTMGHDKMYWYQQDPGMELHLIHYSYGVNSTEKGDLSSESTVSRIRTEHFPLTLESARPSHTSQYLCASSFGQGNNEQFFGPGTRLTVL.

The V and J genes are TRBV20-1 and TRBJ2-3; 9 bases are a match to TRBD1. V dropped 5 bases and J dropped 5; count of bases not matched to a gene: 5. This CDR3 has 13 amino acids. CDR1 and CDR2 from the germline V gene are DFQATT and SNEGSKA (reference sequence). This chain's CDR3 is CSAWDRAVDTQYF. CDR3 sequence (DNA): TGCAGTGCTTGGGACAGGGCTGTAGATACGCAGTATTTT.

The chain joins TRBV4-1 to TRBJ1-5; D is uncertain. The CDR3 extends over 15 amino acids. V was clipped by 1 base and J by 2 bases, with 9 bases between them. CDR1 and CDR2 from the germline V gene are MGHRA and YSYEKL. CDR3 residues: CASSQVDLGNQPQHF. DNA of the CDR3: TGCGCCAGCAGCCAAGTGGACCTTGGCAATCAGCCCCAGCATTTT.

The chain has TRBV27 and TRBJ2-3, with no clear D. CDR3 length: 14 amino acids. V lost 3 bases and J 2 bases, leaving 9 bases between the germline ends. Germline V gives CDR1 MNHEY, CDR2 SMNVEV (reference sequence). This CDR3 is CASSFVATTDTQYF. CDR3 nucleotides: TGTGCCAGCAGTTTTGTGGCTACCACAGATACGCAGTATTTT.